A selection of T cell receptor beta chains follows, all from one sample in a study of metastatic and nonmetastatic thyroid tumors. Via MiXCR, TCRdb re-called the PCR reads. The sample yields approximately 70,000 clones, about 4% seen once. Sequences were obtained from blood. These receptor sequences come from a female donor with papillary thyroid cancer or a benign thyroid nodule (not recorded which). Some clones in this sample may be carry-over from other donors' samples. Each CDR3 is given with its conserved first and last residue.

V	J	CDR3
TRBV30	TRBJ1-5	CAWSVSGASNQPQHF
TRBV6-1	TRBJ2-1	CASSLAGGSNEQFF
TRBV7-7	TRBJ1-1	CASSRDRNTEAFF
TRBV20-1	TRBJ2-3	CSARGGLAGSTDTQYF
TRBV12-3/TRBV12-4	TRBJ2-2	CASRRLAGRGGELFF
TRBV18	TRBJ1-4	CASSPLNEKLFF
TRBV6-1	TRBJ2-3	CASSSPGTGWRTDAQYF
TRBV6-1	TRBJ1-2	CASIEFGGAGGGYTF
TRBV3-1	TRBJ2-1	CASSQDLNEQFF
TRBV6-5	TRBJ2-4	CASSYGELENIQYF